This T cell receptor beta chain was profiled in a study of cytomegalovirus exposure and HLA in healthy donors. General study points: Later on, a genetic analysis was performed. It linked a missense variant in DCLRE1C with V- and J-gene trimming of TCR beta. Excluded: some indistinguishable V segments such as TRBV6-2 and TRBV6-3.

The CDR3 consists of 15 residues. Germline V gives CDR1 SNHLY, CDR2 FYNNEI. The J segment lost 6 bases and the V segment lost 7 bases, leaving 6 bases of the junction unmatched. Turning to this clone: Its antigen remains unidentified.

The PCR was carried out with 60 Vbeta primers and 13 Jbeta primers. TCRdb's table, derived via immunoSEQ multiplex PCR, lists solely in-frame clones and lacks some. The table includes around 120,000 clones, approximately 80% detected once. This clonotype originated in a man aged 18 to 30 in good health and CMV-seronegative. The sequencing sample was made of PBMCs. The chain uses TRBV2 and TRBJ2-7; 16 bases line up with TRBD2. CDR3 region: CASIPGLAGGREQYF. The CDR3 coding sequence is TGTGCCAGCATCCCGGGACTAGCGGGGGGGCGCGAGCAGTACTTC.